The 12 T cell receptor beta chains given below trace back to one sample, sequenced in a study of control samples from healthy donors and cancer patients. Here immunoSEQ multiplex PCR was the method, and the copy in TCRdb shows in-frame clones only, minus some. The repertoire includes approximately 82,000 clones, 93% of them detected once, and around 1.3% sits in the top ten. Material: PBMCs. Receptors were obtained from a woman between 35 and 50 years old with lung cancer.

This chain connects TRBV27 to TRBJ2-7, with D perhaps TRBD2 (6 bases). Trimming removed 8 bases at V and 4 bases at J, with 15 bases between. This CDR3 comprises 13 residues. Germline loops: CDR1 MNHEY, CDR2 SMNVEV (reference sequence). CDR3 nucleotide sequence: TGTGCCAGCGGACTCTATCGGGGGTACGAGCAGTACTTC. This sequence encodes CASGLYRGYEQYF.

This chain links TRBV7-9 with TRBJ2-1, with 7 bases that match TRBD2. Germline V gives CDR1 SEHNR, CDR2 FQNEAQ (reference sequence). Trimming took 1 base from V and 5 from J; bases not matched to a gene: 5. This CDR3 has 15 residues. The CDR3 DNA is TGTGCCAGCAGCTTAGACGGGAGCGGGGACAATGAGCAGTTCTTC. Translating it yields CASSLDGSGDNEQFF.

The J gene is TRBJ1-1, the V gene TRBV19; weak D call: TRBD1 (6 bases). Germline CDR1 reads LNHDA; CDR2 reads SQIVND (reference sequence). V dropped 4 bases and J dropped 0 bases, with 21 bases sitting between them. This CDR3 comprises 18 residues. CDR3 DNA: TGTGCCAGTAGTACTCGACCGGGACAAGAATACCTGAACACTGAAGCTTTCTTT. It translates to CASSTRPGQEYLNTEAFF.

The chain links TRBV2 to TRBJ1-2, with 9 bases matching TRBD1. Germline V gene sequence: CDR1 SNHLY, CDR2 FYNNEI. Unmatched junction bases numbered 8, after V lost 9 bases and J lost 0 bases. The CDR3 sequence is 15 residues long. This CDR3 is CASRTGGMANYGYTF. CDR3 coding DNA: TGTGCCAGTAGAACAGGGGGCATGGCTAACTATGGCTACACCTTC.

V gene TRBV10-3 combines with J gene TRBJ2-7; a possible D gene is TRBD1 (5 bases). Looked up from germline, CDR1 is ENHRY and CDR2 is SYGVKD. CDR3 size: 17 residues. V lost 3 bases and J lost 2, with 20 bases in between. The CDR3 spells CAISDPVTAGIPYEQYF. CDR3 nucleotide sequence: TGTGCCATCAGTGATCCTGTTACGGCAGGGATTCCCTACGAGCAGTACTTC.

V gene TRBV7-8 combines with J gene TRBJ1-1; 7 bases fit TRBD1. This CDR3 spans 15 amino acids. Looked up from germline, CDR1 is SGHVS and CDR2 is FQNEAQ. After removal of 3 bases from V and 5 bases from J, the junction contained 9 bases not matched to a gene. CDR3 bases: TGTGCCAGCAGCTTGAGTGGACAGGCTACAACTGAAGCTTTCTTT. Translating it yields CASSLSGQATTEAFF.

This chain connects TRBV3-1 (or the pseudogene TRBV3-2) to TRBJ2-7; no clear D. The V and J ends lost 0 bases and 1 base respectively, with 7 bases between them. This CDR3 contains 14 residues. Germline V lookup: CDR1 LGHDT, CDR2 YNNKEL (reference sequence). Written as DNA, the CDR3 is TGTGCCAGCAGCCAAGATATAGGTTCCTACGAGCAGTACTTC. Its translation is CASSQDIGSYEQYF.

CDR3 DNA sequence: TGTGCCAGCGGAGACAGGGGGGGGAAGGACACTGAAGCTTTCTTT. This encodes CASGDRGGKDTEAFF. This chain links TRBV3-1 (or the pseudogene TRBV3-2) with TRBJ1-1; 9 bases match TRBD1. CDR3 length: 15 amino acids. Germline CDR1 and CDR2: LGHDT and YNNKEL (reference sequence). Trimming cost V 8 bases and J 3 bases; bases outside gene matches: 10.

This chain uses TRBV24-1 with TRBJ1-2, with D unresolved. V was pared by 5 bases and J by 4 bases, with 16 bases between. The length of the CDR3 is 15 residues. Germline loops: CDR1 KGHDR, CDR2 SFDVKD. CDR3 sequence: CATSAPGQTIYGYTF. The CDR3 bases are TGTGCCACCAGTGCCCCAGGTCAGACTATCTATGGCTACACCTTC.

The chain combines TRBV18 with TRBJ1-2; D uncertain. Between the trimmed V and J ends, which lost 0 bases and 5 bases, there was a span of 7 bases. CDR3 length: 13 residues. Germline V gene lookup returns CDR1 KGHSH and CDR2 LQKENI. This CDR3 reads CASSPPVSYGYTF. The DNA of the CDR3 is TGTGCCAGCTCACCACCGGTGAGTTATGGCTACACCTTC.

The V call is TRBV6-5, the J call TRBJ2-7, with 8 bases lining up with TRBD2. CDR3 length: 14 amino acids. Germline V CDR1 and CDR2: MNHEY, SVGAGI. The V segment lost 4 bases and the J segment 4 bases; nucleotides outside the gene matches: 6. This chain's CDR3 is CASSFSGEGYEQYF. CDR3 in DNA: TGTGCCAGCAGTTTTAGCGGGGAGGGGTACGAGCAGTACTTC.

The rearrangement joins TRBV24-1 to TRBJ2-1; no clear D gene. Germline CDR1 and CDR2: KGHDR and SFDVKD. V was trimmed by 2 bases and J by 4 bases, leaving 8 bases between them. The CDR3 runs 14 residues. The CDR3 region is CATSDSRRYNEQFF. The CDR3 region has the DNA TGTGCCACCAGTGATTCAAGGCGGTACAATGAGCAGTTCTTC.